This T cell receptor (beta chain) was observed in a study of blood T cell repertoires in COVID-19. Study-level background: COVID-19 samples from acute and convalescent phases originated in the United States, Italy and Spain. Sources were T cells, B-cell-depleted T cells, or PBMCs; the material itself was cDNA or gDNA.

The CDR3 is 16 residues long. The V segment lost 3 bases and the J segment 7 bases; nucleotides outside the gene matches: 12. Germline V gives CDR1 LNHDA, CDR2 SQIVND (reference sequence). Original analysis: For nucleated cells, counts were estimated from reference gene primer amplification. Some clones are missing from TCRdb's copy, which holds only in-frame ones; the method was immunoSEQ multiplex PCR. The D gene and trimming were derived from the DNA, and the V and J assignments and clone size from that table. The table shows under 350,000 clones, with approximately 90% occurring only once. J is TRBJ2-1 and V is TRBV19; 7 nucleotides line up with TRBD2. The sample consisted of peripheral blood. The TCR originated in a man aged 35-49 years with acute or convalescent COVID-19. CDR3 DNA sequence: TGTGCCAGTAGTATGGAAGTCGGGGTAGCGGGTAATGAGCAGTTCTTC. Residues: CASSMEVGVAGNEQFF. The full variable domain, in which reference TRBV19 and TRBJ2-1 provide the parts outside the CDR3, is DGGITQSPKYLFRKEGQNVTLSCEQNLNHDAMYWYRQDPGQGLRLIYYSQIVNDFQKGDIAEGYSVSREKKESFPLTVTSAQKNPTAFYLCASSMEVGVAGNEQFFGPGTRLTVL.